The 27 T cell receptor beta chains given below trace back to one sample, sequenced in a study of T cell responses to AZD1222 COVID-19 vaccine (dated by TCRdb to about 2021). The meaning of the sample's time point label: about 28 days (+/-7) after the second vaccine dose. The method was the immunoSEQ multiplex PCR assay. Drawn from immuneACCESS, this table holds only the in-frame rearrangements with V and J called that TCRdb kept. Clones are partly lost; checked studies trace under half to an unresolved V gene and leave the rest unexplained. Counted in this sample were approximately 150,000 clones; 85% to 90% of them appeared once. The top ten constitute 1.5% to 2% of the sample. This specimen consisted of peripheral blood, obtained 28 days after the second AZD1222 dose. All receptors derive from an adult who received the AZD1222 COVID-19 vaccine.

This clone appeared once. This rearrangement joins TRBV24-1 to TRBJ1-4; D gene uncertain. The ends were cut back, 5 bases at V and 5 bases at J, with 2 bases in the middle. This CDR3 region has 11 residues. Germline V gives CDR1 KGHDR, CDR2 SFDVKD. The CDR3 nucleotides read TGTGCCACCAGTGGAAATGAAAAACTGTTTTTT. It codes for CATSGNEKLFF.

The chain combines TRBV20-1 with TRBJ2-2; the D is unclear. Germline V gene data show CDR1 as DFQATT and CDR2 as SNEGSKA (reference sequence). Trimming removed 3 bases at V and 6 bases at J, with 8 bases between. The length of the CDR3 is 12 residues. Here the CDR3 DNA reads TGCAGTGCTAGTGGGGTGGCCGGGGAGCTGTTTTTT. Its translation: CSASGVAGELFF.

The chain links TRBV10-3 to TRBJ1-1, with D perhaps matching TRBD1 (5 bases). Germline V CDR1 and CDR2: ENHRY, SYGVKD. The CDR3 loop spans 14 amino acids. V was clipped by 7 bases and J by 4 bases, with 16 bases between them. Here the CDR3 reads CAINQGRAGTEAFF. CDR3 DNA sequence: TGTGCCATCAATCAGGGCAGGGCGGGCACTGAAGCTTTCTTT.

The CDR3 protein is CASSYSIFGGNDRDEQYF. As DNA, the CDR3 is TGTGCCAGCAGTTACTCGATTTTTGGGGGGAACGACAGGGACGAGCAGTACTTC. The rearrangement joins TRBV6-2 or TRBV6-3 to TRBJ2-7; D perhaps matches TRBD1 (7 bases). The germline gives CDR1 MNHEY, CDR2 SVGEGT. V lost 0 bases and J lost 5, with 23 bases in between. CDR3 length: 18 residues.

The chain is built from TRBV6-2 or TRBV6-3 and TRBJ1-1; perhaps TRBD1 as D (6 bases). Germline V gene data show CDR1 as MNHEY and CDR2 as SVGEGT. CDR3 size: 14 residues. V lost 2 bases, J lost 7 bases, and 14 bases lay in between. The CDR3 sequence is CASSYRRGGGEAFF. CDR3 nucleotide sequence: TGTGCCAGCAGTTACCGCAGGGGAGGGGGTGAAGCTTTCTTT.

The J gene is TRBJ2-1, the V gene TRBV28; perhaps D is TRBD1 or TRBD2 (6 bases each). The CDR3 has 15 residues. V dropped 2 bases and J dropped 7 bases, with 15 bases sitting between them. CDR1 is MDHEN, CDR2 SYDVKM, per germline. The CDR3 nucleotides are TGTGCCAGCAGTTTAACGGGGGCCCCCAGGAATGAGCAGTTCTTC. Its translation: CASSLTGAPRNEQFF.

This chain links TRBV4-1 with TRBJ2-3; D is possibly TRBD2 (5 bases). Germline loops: CDR1 MGHRA, CDR2 YSYEKL. The CDR3 is made up of 15 amino acids. Trimming took off 4 bases at V and 4 bases at J, with 15 bases between the two ends. The CDR3 protein is CASSLGHSDADTQYF. CDR3 sequence (DNA): TGCGCCAGCAGCCTTGGGCATAGCGACGCAGATACGCAGTATTTT.

This clone appeared once. The CDR3 DNA sequence: TGTGCCAGCAGTACGGGACAGCAACTCTCTGGGGCCAACGTCCTGACTTTC. It yields the protein CASSTGQQLSGANVLTF. This chain uses TRBV28 with TRBJ2-6, with TRBD1 identical over 7 bases. CDR1 is MDHEN and CDR2 is SYDVKM in the germline V gene. The CDR3 runs to 17 residues. Trimming removed 5 bases from V and 0 bases from J; junction bases left unmatched: 7.

The chain couples TRBV28 to TRBJ1-5; the match to TRBD1 covers 7 bases. The CDR3 is made up of 13 amino acids. Germline lookup yields CDR1 MDHEN and CDR2 SYDVKM. The ends lost 8 bases at V and 5 bases at J; junction bases unmatched: 6. The CDR3 loop is CASQTGLYQPQHF. DNA for the CDR3: TGTGCCAGCCAGACAGGGCTTTATCAGCCCCAGCATTTT.

This rearrangement joins TRBV13 to TRBJ2-7; the match to TRBD2 covers 12 bases. V gave up 0 bases and J gave up 6 bases; unmatched junction bases: 6. Looked up from germline, CDR1 is PRHDT and CDR2 is FYEKMQ (reference sequence). The CDR3 has 16 residues. CDR3 loop: CASSLGLAGGQVEQYF. The CDR3 DNA follows: TGTGCCAGCAGCTTAGGGCTAGCGGGAGGGCAAGTCGAGCAGTACTTC.

J is TRBJ2-3 and V is TRBV19; weak D call: TRBD2 (7 bases). With 3 bases removed from V and 8 bases from J, the gap between germline ends came to 12 bases. The germline V gene encodes CDR1 LNHDA and CDR2 SQIVND (reference sequence). This CDR3 is 13 amino acids long. This chain's CDR3 is CASSMGRGGTQYF. As DNA, the CDR3 is TGTGCCAGTAGTATGGGGAGGGGGGGTACGCAGTATTTT.

The chain employs TRBV19 and TRBJ1-3; 7 nucleotides align to TRBD1. The junction had 9 bases not matched to a gene; V was cut back by 4 bases and J by 0 bases. Per germline, CDR1 LNHDA and CDR2 SQIVND (reference sequence). The CDR3 totals 17 residues. The DNA of the CDR3 is TGTGCCAGTAGTACCACCGGGACAGCTAACTCTGGAAACACCATATATTTT. This encodes CASSTTGTANSGNTIYF.

The V gene is TRBV7-9, the J gene TRBJ1-1, with a weak D call TRBD1 (6 bases). The CDR3 length is 16 residues. CDR1 is SEHNR and CDR2 is FQNEAQ in the germline V gene (reference sequence). The ends were cut back, 7 bases at V and 3 bases at J, with 21 bases in the middle. For the CDR3, the DNA is TGTGCCAGCACCCCCTATGGGGGGGCTGGGGACACTGAAGCTTTCTTT. Translation: CASTPYGGAGDTEAFF.

The J gene is TRBJ1-1, the V gene TRBV27; D is possibly TRBD1 (6 bases). CDR3 length: 15 amino acids. The germline CDR1 and CDR2 sequences are MNHEY and SMNVEV (reference sequence). The ends were cut back, 2 bases at V and 5 bases at J, with 15 bases in the middle. The chain's CDR3 is CASSLGVQGRTEAFF. CDR3 in DNA: TGTGCCAGCAGTTTAGGGGTACAGGGAAGGACTGAAGCTTTCTTT.

V gene TRBV30 combines with J gene TRBJ1-1; unclear D gene. This CDR3 is 13 amino acids long. Germline loops: CDR1 GTSNPN, CDR2 SVGIG (reference sequence). Trimming pared 1 base from V and 1 base from J, leaving 7 bases between. CDR3 sequence (DNA): TGTGCCTGGAGTGGCCGGGCGAACACTGAAGCTTTCTTT. Translated: CAWSGRANTEAFF.

For the CDR3, the DNA is TGCGCCAGCAGCTTCCGGACAGGGTCTCCGGGGGAGCTGTTTTTT. Translating gives CASSFRTGSPGELFF. The J gene is TRBJ2-2, the V gene TRBV5-1; 8 nucleotides match TRBD1. The CDR3 covers 15 residues. Germline CDR1 is SGHRS and CDR2 is YFSETQ. Germline trimming cut 2 bases from V and 8 bases from J; bases unmatched to any gene: 8.

The chain uses TRBV27 and TRBJ1-6; possible D gene TRBD1, 5 bases. CDR3 length equals 16 residues. V was pared by 3 bases and J by 7 bases, with 16 bases between. CDR1 and CDR2 from the germline V gene are MNHEY and SMNVEV (reference sequence). CDR3 DNA sequence: TGTGCCAGCAGTTTGGGCAGGGAGAGTCCAAATTCACCCCTCCACTTT. This translates into CASSLGRESPNSPLHF.

V is TRBV28 and J is TRBJ1-1; 7 positions match TRBD1. V lost 8 bases and J lost 4; bases outside the gene matches: 19. The CDR3 runs to 17 residues. Germline assignment: CDR1 MDHEN and CDR2 SYDVKM. CDR3 in DNA: TGTGCCAGCCACCGGCGCGGCTCGACAGGGCAGGGCACTGAAGCTTTCTTT. Its protein is CASHRRGSTGQGTEAFF.

The J gene is TRBJ1-1, the V gene TRBV29-1; D unresolved. Per germline, CDR1 SQVTM and CDR2 ANQGSEA. The CDR3 spans 11 residues. Trimming removed 7 bases at V and 5 bases at J, with 11 bases between. The CDR3 loop is CSGFIETEAFF. The DNA for the CDR3 is TGCAGCGGATTCATCGAGACTGAAGCTTTCTTT.

The rearrangement joins TRBV27 to TRBJ2-2, with TRBD2 matching 8 bases. This CDR3 region has 15 residues. V lost 3 bases and J lost 5; bases outside the gene matches: 5. Germline V lookup: CDR1 MNHEY, CDR2 SMNVEV (reference sequence). The CDR3 nucleotides are TGTGCCAGCAGTTTTGCGGGAGGTGGAACCGGGGAGCTGTTTTTT. Translation gives CASSFAGGGTGELFF.

CDR3 DNA: TGTGCCAGCAGTGAAACCCGGGAAACTAATGGGCGCTACACCTTC. It is translated as CASSETRETNGRYTF. The chain employs TRBV2 and TRBJ1-2; D unresolved. V was clipped by 2 bases and J by 9 bases, with 19 bases between them. The CDR3 is 15 residues long. Germline lookup yields CDR1 SNHLY and CDR2 FYNNEI.

The genes are TRBV5-1 and TRBJ1-4, with 11 nucleotides matching TRBD1. The CDR3 loop spans 16 amino acids. V lost 4 bases to trimming and J lost 6 bases; unmatched junction nucleotides: 8. The germline V gene has CDR1 SGHRS and CDR2 YFSETQ. CDR3 sequence (DNA): TGCGCCAGCAGCCAGGGACAGGGGGAGTCTTATGAAAAACTGTTTTTT. As protein: CASSQGQGESYEKLFF.

This sequence joins TRBV12-3 or TRBV12-4 and TRBJ2-7, with D uncertain. CDR3 length equals 12 residues. V dropped 6 bases and J dropped 4 bases, with 10 bases sitting between them. CDR3 bases: TGTGCCAGCAGGGGGTCTAATTACGAGCAGTACTTC. Protein product: CASRGSNYEQYF.

This chain uses TRBV7-6 with TRBJ2-5, with TRBD1 identical over 12 bases. Germline V gene sequence: CDR1 SGHVS, CDR2 FNYEAQ. The CDR3 is made up of 16 amino acids. V was clipped by 5 bases and J by 7 bases; unmatched bases: 11. CDR3 loop: CASSLRDRGLGGTQYF. The CDR3 DNA reads TGTGCCAGCAGCCTCCGGGACAGGGGGCTTGGGGGGACCCAGTACTTC.

The J gene is TRBJ2-2, the V gene TRBV28, with D unclear. From germline, CDR1 is MDHEN and CDR2 SYDVKM. Trimming pared 7 bases from V and 3 bases from J, leaving 6 bases between. This CDR3 contains 12 residues. The CDR3, as DNA: TGTGCCAGCATCCGGGACACCGGGGAGCTGTTTTTT. Amino acid sequence: CASIRDTGELFF.

The chain couples TRBV7-6 to TRBJ2-1; 11 bases map to TRBD1. V gave up 4 bases and J gave up 8 bases; unmatched junction bases: 7. The germline gives CDR1 SGHVS, CDR2 FNYEAQ. CDR3 length: 15 amino acids. CDR3 nucleotides: TGTGCCAGCAGCTCAGGGACAGGGGGAGGGGATGAGCAGTTCTTC. Amino acid sequence: CASSSGTGGGDEQFF. The entire variable domain, with the rest obtained from reference TRBV7-6 and TRBJ2-1, is as follows: GAGVSQSPRYKVTKRGQDVALRCDPISGHVSLYWYRQALGQGPEFLTYFNYEAQQDKSGLPNDRFSAERPEGSISTLTIQRTEQRDSAMYRCASSSGTGGGDEQFFGPGTRLTVL.

The J gene is TRBJ1-1, the V gene TRBV10-2; D may be TRBD1 (6 bases). The CDR3 loop spans 15 amino acids. The V and J ends lost 7 bases and 3 bases respectively, with 18 bases between them. CDR1 WSHSY and CDR2 SAAADI come from the germline V gene. CDR3 residues: CASTEQGYSDTEAFF. CDR3 sequence (DNA): TGCGCCAGCACCGAGCAGGGGTATAGCGACACTGAAGCTTTCTTT.